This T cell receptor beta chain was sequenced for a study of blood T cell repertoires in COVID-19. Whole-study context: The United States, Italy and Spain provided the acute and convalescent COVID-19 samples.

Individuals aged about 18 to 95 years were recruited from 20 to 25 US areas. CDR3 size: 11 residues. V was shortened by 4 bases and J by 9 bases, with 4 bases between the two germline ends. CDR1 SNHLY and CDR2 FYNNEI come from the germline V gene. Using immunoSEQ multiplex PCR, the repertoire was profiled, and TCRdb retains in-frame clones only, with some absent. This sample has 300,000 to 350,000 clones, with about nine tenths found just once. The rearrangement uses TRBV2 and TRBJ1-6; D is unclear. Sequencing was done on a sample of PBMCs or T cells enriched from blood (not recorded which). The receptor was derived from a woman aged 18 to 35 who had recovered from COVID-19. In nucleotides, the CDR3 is TGTGCCAGCAGTGTAATTTCACCCCTCCACTTT. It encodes CASSVISPLHF.